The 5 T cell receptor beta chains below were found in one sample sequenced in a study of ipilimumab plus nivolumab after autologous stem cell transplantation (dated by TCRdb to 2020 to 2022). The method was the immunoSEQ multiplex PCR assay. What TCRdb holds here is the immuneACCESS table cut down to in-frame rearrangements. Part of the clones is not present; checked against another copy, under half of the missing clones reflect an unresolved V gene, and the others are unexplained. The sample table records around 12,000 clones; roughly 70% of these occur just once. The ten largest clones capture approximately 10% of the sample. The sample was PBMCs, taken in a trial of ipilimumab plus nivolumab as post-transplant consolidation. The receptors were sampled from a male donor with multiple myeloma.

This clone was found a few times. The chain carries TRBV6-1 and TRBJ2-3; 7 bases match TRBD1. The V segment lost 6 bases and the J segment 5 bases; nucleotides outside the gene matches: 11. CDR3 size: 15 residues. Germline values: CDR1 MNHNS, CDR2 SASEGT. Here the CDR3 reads CASRDRTGGGDTQYF. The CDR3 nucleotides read TGTGCCAGCAGGGATAGGACAGGCGGCGGAGATACGCAGTATTTT.

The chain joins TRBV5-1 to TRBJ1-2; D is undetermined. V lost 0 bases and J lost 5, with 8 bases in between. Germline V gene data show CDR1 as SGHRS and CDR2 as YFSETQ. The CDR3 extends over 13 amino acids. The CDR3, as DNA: TGCGCCAGCAGCTTGGATCCACAGTATGGCTACACCTTC. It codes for CASSLDPQYGYTF.

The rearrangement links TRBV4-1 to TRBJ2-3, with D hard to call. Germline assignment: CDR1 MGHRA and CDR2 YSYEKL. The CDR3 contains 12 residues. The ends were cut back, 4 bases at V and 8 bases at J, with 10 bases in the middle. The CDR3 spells CASSLFGSTQYF. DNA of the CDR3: TGCGCCAGCAGCCTATTCGGATCTACGCAGTATTTT.

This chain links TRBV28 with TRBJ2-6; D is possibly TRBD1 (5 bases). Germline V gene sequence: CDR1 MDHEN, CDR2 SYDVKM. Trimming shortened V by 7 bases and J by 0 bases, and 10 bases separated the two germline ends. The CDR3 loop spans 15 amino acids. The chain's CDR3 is CASNFRGSGANVLTF. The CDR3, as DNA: TGTGCCAGCAACTTTAGGGGCTCTGGGGCCAACGTCCTGACTTTC.

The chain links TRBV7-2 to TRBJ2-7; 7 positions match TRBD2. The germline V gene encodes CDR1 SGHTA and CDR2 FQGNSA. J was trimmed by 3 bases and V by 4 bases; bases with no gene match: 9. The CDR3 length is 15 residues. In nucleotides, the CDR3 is TGTGCCAGCAGCTCGTCGGGGGGTTCGTACTACGAGCAGTACTTC. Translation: CASSSSGGSYYEQYF.